Shown below are 18 T cell receptor beta chains from a single sample sequenced in a study of radiation and T cells in renal cell carcinoma. As to time point: blood 2 weeks post-SBRT. Indicated treatment: 15 Gy SBRT to primary tumor, nephrectomy 4 weeks later. Profiling relied on immunoSEQ multiplex PCR, and the TCRdb table lists in-frame clones only, not all of them. Among more than 150,000 clones listed, approximately 88% were seen once. This specimen was blood, taken from a patient whose treatment included radiotherapy and nephrectomy. The source of these receptors is a woman between 50 and 59 years old with renal cell carcinoma.

This rearrangement joins TRBV5-3 to TRBJ1-3; 9 bases match TRBD1. TRBV5-3 is flagged as an ORF with uncertain function. The ends lost 10 bases at V and 3 bases at J; junction bases unmatched: 5. This CDR3 comprises 13 residues. CDR3 in amino acids: CAAQGAIGNTIYF. The CDR3 nucleotides read TGTGCCGCACAGGGGGCGATTGGAAACACCATATATTTT.

The genes are TRBV6-1 and TRBJ1-2; possibly TRBD1 for D (5 bases). Trimming stripped 3 bases from V and 5 bases from J, with 10 bases between. The germline CDR1 and CDR2 sequences are MNHNS and SASEGT. The CDR3 runs 13 residues. CDR3 region: CASSEGSGYGYTF. DNA for the CDR3: TGTGCCAGCAGTGAGGGGTCAGGGTATGGCTACACCTTC.

The chain recombines TRBV29-1 with TRBJ1-2; D possibly corresponds to TRBD1 (5 bases). This CDR3 contains 14 residues. Per germline, CDR1 SQVTM and CDR2 ANQGSEA. V gave up 3 bases and J gave up 1 base, with 12 bases separating them. The CDR3 coding sequence is TGCAGCGTTGATCTCGGGGGAGTTAACTATGGCTACACCTTC. This translates into CSVDLGGVNYGYTF.

This clone occurred a few times. The V gene is TRBV6-5, the J gene TRBJ1-6; D gene unclear. V gave up 4 bases and J gave up 10 bases, with 17 bases separating them. Germline CDR1 and CDR2: MNHEY and SVGAGI. This CDR3 spans 15 amino acids. CDR3 residues: CASSSTKVEGSPLHF. CDR3 bases: TGTGCCAGCAGTTCGACAAAAGTGGAGGGCTCACCCCTCCACTTT.

As DNA, the CDR3 is TGTGCCAGCAGCTTCCCTAGCGGGGGGGCTCCCTACGAGCAGTACTTC. Its protein product is CASSFPSGGAPYEQYF. This chain joins TRBV7-2 and TRBJ2-7; 12 nucleotides align to TRBD2. The CDR3 runs to 16 residues. CDR1 SGHTA and CDR2 FQGNSA come from the germline V gene. J lost 2 bases, V lost 3 bases, and 5 bases had no gene match. Looking up the rest from reference TRBV7-2 and TRBJ2-7 gives the full variable domain: GAGVSQSPSNKVTEKGKDVELRCDPISGHTALYWYRQSLGQGLEFLIYFQGNSAPDKSGLPSDRFSAERTGGSVSTLTIQRTQQEDSAVYLCASSFPSGGAPYEQYFGPGTRLTVT.

J is TRBJ1-1 and V is TRBV2; D is ambiguous. Per the germline V gene, CDR1 is SNHLY and CDR2 is FYNNEI. This CDR3 comprises 13 residues. Trimming shortened V by 6 bases and J by 8 bases, and 16 bases separated the two germline ends. CDR3 sequence (DNA): TGTGCCAGCAGCCAAGGGAGTGGTGGGGAAGCTTTCTTT. It encodes CASSQGSGGEAFF.

The chain has TRBV14 and TRBJ2-5; possibly TRBD1 for D (6 bases). There are 16 residues in the CDR3. The germline gives CDR1 SGHDN, CDR2 FVKESK. Trimming stripped 0 bases from V and 4 bases from J, with 15 bases between. In DNA, the CDR3 is TGTGCCAGCAGCCAAGAGCATGTGGGGGCCGGAGAGACCCAGTACTTC. Its translation: CASSQEHVGAGETQYF.

The gene calls are TRBV2 and TRBJ2-7; the match to TRBD1 covers 8 bases. J was trimmed by 2 bases and V by 2 bases; bases with no gene match: 8. There are 16 residues in the CDR3. Germline lookup yields CDR1 SNHLY and CDR2 FYNNEI. CDR3 coding DNA: TGTGCCAGCAGTGAATGGGTAGGACAGGGAGCCTACGAGCAGTACTTC. Translating gives CASSEWVGQGAYEQYF.

The chain recombines TRBV19 with TRBJ1-2; tentatively, D is TRBD1 (5 bases). The germline V gene encodes CDR1 LNHDA and CDR2 SQIVND (reference sequence). V lost 6 bases to trimming and J lost 8 bases, with 16 bases between them. The CDR3 is 13 residues long. The CDR3 region is CASRSGGRGGYTF. For the CDR3, the DNA is TGTGCCAGTAGGTCCGGGGGACGAGGAGGCTACACCTTC.

J is TRBJ1-2 and V is TRBV19; no reliable D call. The CDR3 runs to 17 residues. V was shortened by 5 bases and J by 5 bases, with 24 bases between the two germline ends. Germline lookup yields CDR1 LNHDA and CDR2 SQIVND (reference sequence). The CDR3 region has the DNA TGTGCCAGTAGTTGGACCACGGGAGGGAGAGCGGTGTATGGCTACACCTTC. Amino acid sequence: CASSWTTGGRAVYGYTF.

The V and J genes are TRBV7-8 and TRBJ1-2; the D gene is possibly TRBD1 (5 bases). This CDR3 is 13 amino acids long. Germline V gene lookup returns CDR1 SGHVS and CDR2 FQNEAQ. The V end was cut by 5 bases, the J end by 8 bases, with 15 bases between. The CDR3 is CASSVLGLWGYTF. The CDR3 nucleotides are TGTGCCAGCAGCGTTTTGGGGCTGTGGGGCTACACCTTC.

This rearrangement joins TRBV10-1 to TRBJ2-7; TRBD1 is a possible D gene (7 bases). Germline loops: CDR1 WNHNN, CDR2 SYGVQD (reference sequence). The CDR3 extends over 15 amino acids. Deletions cut 3 bases from V and 6 bases from J, with 18 bases between. In DNA, the CDR3 is TGCGCCAGCAGTGACGCGGGACAGACCATAAGCGAGCAGTACTTC. This translates into CASSDAGQTISEQYF.

The chain uses TRBV19 and TRBJ2-2, with 7 bases that match TRBD2. The CDR3 spans 15 residues. Germline V gene sequence: CDR1 LNHDA, CDR2 SQIVND (reference sequence). Trimming took 3 bases from V and 7 from J; bases not matched to a gene: 8. The CDR3 spells CASSMFGTKNGELFF. Here the CDR3 DNA reads TGTGCCAGTAGTATGTTTGGGACTAAAAACGGGGAGCTGTTTTTT.

The chain combines TRBV18 with TRBJ1-1, with no clear D. The ends were cut back, 1 base at V and 2 bases at J, with 5 bases in the middle. The CDR3 is 13 residues long. Germline V gives CDR1 KGHSH, CDR2 LQKENI. This chain's CDR3 is CASSPQINTEAFF. CDR3 DNA sequence: TGTGCCAGCTCACCACAGATAAACACTGAAGCTTTCTTT.

The chain couples TRBV11-2 to TRBJ2-1; unclear D gene. The germline CDR1 and CDR2 sequences are SGHAT and FQNNGV. The V and J ends lost 5 bases and 3 bases respectively, with 8 bases between them. This CDR3 is built from 13 residues. The CDR3: CASSPDRYNEQFF. In DNA form, the CDR3 reads TGTGCCAGCAGCCCGGACCGCTACAATGAGCAGTTCTTC.

This clone came up once. The chain employs TRBV5-1 and TRBJ2-3, with D unclear. V gave up 0 bases and J gave up 6 bases, with 8 bases separating them. Germline-derived CDR1 and CDR2 are SGHRS and YFSETQ. The CDR3 has 13 residues. CDR3 sequence: CASSLVVTDTQYF. CDR3 nucleotide sequence: TGCGCCAGCAGCTTGGTTGTGACGGATACGCAGTATTTT.

The J gene is TRBJ2-5, the V gene TRBV7-2; the match to TRBD2 covers 11 bases. Germline lookup yields CDR1 SGHTA and CDR2 FQGNSA. The length of the CDR3 is 15 residues. V shed 4 bases, J shed 9 bases, and the junction held 10 bases outside the gene matches. The DNA of the CDR3 is TGTGCCAGCAGCTCCGTTAGCGGGGGGGCCGAGGCCCAGTACTTC. It translates to CASSSVSGGAEAQYF.

The CDR3 reads CASSERQGVGNSPLHF. The CDR3 DNA sequence: TGTGCCAGCAGTGAACGACAGGGGGTAGGGAATTCACCCCTCCACTTT. This chain joins TRBV2 and TRBJ1-6; TRBD1 matches at 9 bases. Germline assignment: CDR1 SNHLY and CDR2 FYNNEI. The junction had 6 bases not matched to a gene; V was cut back by 2 bases and J by 7 bases. The CDR3 has 16 residues.